The T cell receptor (beta chain) described here comes from a study of T-cell reconstitution after alpha-beta-depleted transplantation in children. Unique molecular identifiers were used in preparing the TCRbeta library. One entry per CDR3 protein results from TCRdb running MiXCR on the PCR reads. The sample has approximately 400,000 distinct CDR3 sequences; under 13% are singletons. Germline CDR1 and CDR2: SGHVS and FNYEAQ. The CDR3 runs to 13 residues. Losses at the gene ends were 1 base for V and 11 bases for J; bases not matched to a gene: 5. This clonotype occurred many times. This chain connects TRBV7-6 to TRBJ2-3, with 8 bases lining up with TRBD2. The sequenced sample was PBMCs from the stem cell graft donor, obtained from the stem cell graft. The source of this sequence is a human donor who donated a stem cell graft to a child with acute myeloid leukemia. Written as DNA, the CDR3 is TGTGCCAGCAGCTTAGGTTCCGGGAGGGTGCAGTATTTT. The encoded protein is CASSLGSGRVQYF.